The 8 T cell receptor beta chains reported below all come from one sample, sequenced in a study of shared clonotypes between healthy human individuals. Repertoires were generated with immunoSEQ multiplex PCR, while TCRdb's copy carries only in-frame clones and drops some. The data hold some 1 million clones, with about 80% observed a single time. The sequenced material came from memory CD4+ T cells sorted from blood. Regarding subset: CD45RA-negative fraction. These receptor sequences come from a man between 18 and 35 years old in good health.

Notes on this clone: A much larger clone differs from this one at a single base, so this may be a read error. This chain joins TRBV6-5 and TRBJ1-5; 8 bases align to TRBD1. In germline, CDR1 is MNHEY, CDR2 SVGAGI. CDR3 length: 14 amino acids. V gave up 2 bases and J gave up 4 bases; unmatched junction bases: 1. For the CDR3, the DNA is TGTGCCAGCAGTTACGGACAGGGTAATCAGCCCCAGCATTTT. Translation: CASSYGQGNQPQHF.

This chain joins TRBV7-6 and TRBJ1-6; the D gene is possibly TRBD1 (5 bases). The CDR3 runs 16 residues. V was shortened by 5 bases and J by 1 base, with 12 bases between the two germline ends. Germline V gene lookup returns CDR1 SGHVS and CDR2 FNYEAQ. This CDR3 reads CASSRDGGSYNSPLHF. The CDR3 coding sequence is TGTGCCAGCAGCCGGGACGGCGGATCCTATAATTCACCCCTCCACTTT.

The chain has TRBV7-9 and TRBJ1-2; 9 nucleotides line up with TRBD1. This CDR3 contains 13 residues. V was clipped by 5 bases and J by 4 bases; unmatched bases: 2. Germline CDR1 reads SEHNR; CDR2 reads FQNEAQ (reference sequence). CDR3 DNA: TGTGCCAGCAGCGGGACAGGGCCCTATGGCTACACCTTC. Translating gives CASSGTGPYGYTF.

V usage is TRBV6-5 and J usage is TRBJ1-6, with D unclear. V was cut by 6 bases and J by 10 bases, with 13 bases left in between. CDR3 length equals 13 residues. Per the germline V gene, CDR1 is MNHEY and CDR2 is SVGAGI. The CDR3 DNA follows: TGTGCCAGCAGCACTAAAGAGAACTCACCCCTCCACTTT. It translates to CASSTKENSPLHF.

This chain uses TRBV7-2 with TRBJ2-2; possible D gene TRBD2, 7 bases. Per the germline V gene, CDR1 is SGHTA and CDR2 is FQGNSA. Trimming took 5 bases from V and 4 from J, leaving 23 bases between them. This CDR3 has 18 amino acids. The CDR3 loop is CASSPSGTAQGTTGELFF. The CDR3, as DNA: TGTGCCAGCAGCCCGAGCGGGACGGCCCAGGGGACCACCGGGGAGCTGTTTTTT.

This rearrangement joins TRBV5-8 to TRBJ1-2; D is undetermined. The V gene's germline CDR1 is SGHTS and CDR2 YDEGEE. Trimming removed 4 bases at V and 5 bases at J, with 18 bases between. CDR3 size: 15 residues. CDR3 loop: CASSPNGGVGYGYTF. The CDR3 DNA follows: TGTGCCAGCAGCCCTAACGGAGGCGTGGGGTATGGCTACACCTTC.

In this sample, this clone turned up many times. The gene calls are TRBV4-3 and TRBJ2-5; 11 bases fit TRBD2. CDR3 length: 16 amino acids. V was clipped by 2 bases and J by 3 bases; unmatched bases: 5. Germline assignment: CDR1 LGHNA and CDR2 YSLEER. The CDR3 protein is CASSQSLTSGEETQYF. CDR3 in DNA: TGCGCCAGCAGCCAATCCTTGACTAGCGGGGAAGAGACCCAGTACTTC.

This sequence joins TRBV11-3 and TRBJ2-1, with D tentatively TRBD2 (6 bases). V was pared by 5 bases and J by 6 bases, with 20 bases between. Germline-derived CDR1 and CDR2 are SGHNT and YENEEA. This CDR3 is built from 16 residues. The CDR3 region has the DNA TGTGCCAGCAGCGCAGGGCGGGGAAGGGATGCCAATGAGCAGTTCTTC. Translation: CASSAGRGRDANEQFF.